These 30 T cell receptor beta chains were sequenced from one sample in a study of cytomegalovirus exposure and HLA in healthy donors. This PCR relied on a set of 60 Vbeta primers and 13 Jbeta primers. Libraries were prepared by immunoSEQ multiplex PCR; TCRdb keeps only in-frame clonotypes and omits some of them. The sample holds about 67,000 clones; roughly two thirds are singletons and the top ten take about 2%. Sequencing was performed on PBMCs. All receptors come from a woman in her twenties or thirties in good health and CMV-seronegative.

The CDR3 sequence: CASGPRLAGSYEQYF. CDR3 nucleotides: TGCGCCAGCGGCCCCCGACTAGCGGGGTCCTACGAGCAGTACTTC. V is TRBV5-1 and J is TRBJ2-7; 11 bases are a match to TRBD2. The junction had 7 bases not matched to a gene; V was cut back by 7 bases and J by 1 base. CDR1 and CDR2 (germline): SGHRS, YFSETQ. The CDR3 totals 15 residues.

The chain joins TRBV15 to TRBJ1-6, with a weak D call TRBD1 (6 bases). V shed 5 bases and J shed 7 bases, with 21 bases lying between them. The germline V gene has CDR1 LNHNV and CDR2 YYDKDF (reference sequence). The CDR3 has 17 amino acids. The chain's CDR3 is CATSSEVRHRANSPLHF. In DNA, the CDR3 is TGTGCCACCAGCTCAGAGGTACGGCACAGGGCGAATTCACCCCTCCACTTT.

This clone was found once. V and J are TRBV5-1 and TRBJ2-7; TRBD1 aligns across 8 bases. The V gene's germline CDR1 is SGHRS and CDR2 YFSETQ. This CDR3 is built from 15 residues. V shed 4 bases, J shed 3 bases, and the junction held 9 bases outside the gene matches. CDR3 in amino acids: CASSDAPGQDYEQYF. The CDR3 region has the DNA TGCGCCAGCAGCGACGCCCCGGGACAGGACTACGAGCAGTACTTC. The complete variable domain, with remaining parts taken from reference TRBV5-1 and TRBJ2-7, reads KAGVTQTPRYLIKTRGQQVTLSCSPISGHRSVSWYQQTPGQGLQFLFEYFSETQRNKGNFPGRFSGRQFSNSRSEMNVSTLELGDSALYLCASSDAPGQDYEQYFGPGTRLTVT.

The chain carries TRBV25-1 and TRBJ2-1, with a possible D match to TRBD2 (5 bases). Deletions cut 4 bases from V and 1 base from J, with 8 bases between. The CDR3 length is 14 residues. Germline CDR1 MGHDK, CDR2 SYGVNS. CDR3 sequence reads: CASSVSGSYNEQFF. The DNA of the CDR3 is TGTGCCAGCAGTGTATCGGGGTCCTACAATGAGCAGTTCTTC.

V and J are TRBV29-1 and TRBJ1-2; D uncertain. The germline V and J ends were trimmed by 3 bases and 4 bases, with 18 bases remaining between them. CDR1 and CDR2 from the germline V gene are SQVTM and ANQGSEA. There are 15 residues in the CDR3. CDR3 in amino acids: CSVDLRESTGYGYTF. Here the CDR3 DNA reads TGCAGCGTTGACCTCCGGGAGAGCACTGGCTATGGCTACACCTTC. Looking up the rest from reference TRBV29-1 and TRBJ1-2 gives the full variable domain: SAVISQKPSRDICQRGTSLTIQCQVDSQVTMMFWYRQQPGQSLTLIATANQGSEATYESGFVIDKFPISRPNLTFSTLTVSNMSPEDSSIYLCSVDLRESTGYGYTFGSGTRLTVV.

The J gene is TRBJ2-1, the V gene TRBV7-2, with 8 positions matching TRBD2. The V gene's germline CDR1 is SGHTA and CDR2 FQGNSA. V shed 3 bases and J 3 bases; nucleotides not matched to a gene: 7. The CDR3 runs to 16 residues. The CDR3 is CASSFTTGGGYNEQFF. In DNA form, the CDR3 reads TGTGCCAGCAGCTTCACCACGGGGGGGGGCTACAATGAGCAGTTCTTC.

The gene calls are TRBV7-8 and TRBJ1-2, with D possibly TRBD1 on 6 matching bases. The CDR3 is made up of 15 amino acids. The V gene lost 5 bases and the J gene lost 0 bases, with 13 bases spanning the gap. Germline loops: CDR1 SGHVS, CDR2 FQNEAQ. CDR3 DNA: TGTGCCAGCAGCCTACAGGGCAGAGCTAACTATGGCTACACCTTC. This translates into CASSLQGRANYGYTF. Using reference TRBV7-8 and TRBJ1-2 for the parts outside the CDR3, the full variable domain is GAGVSQSPRYKVAKRGQDVALRCDPISGHVSLFWYQQALGQGPEFLTYFQNEAQLDKSGLPSDRFFAERPEGSVSTLKIQRTQQEDSAVYLCASSLQGRANYGYTFGSGTRLTVV.

This chain connects TRBV5-1 to TRBJ2-1; 12 nucleotides agree with TRBD1. This CDR3 has 14 amino acids. Trimming removed 4 bases from V and 7 bases from J; junction bases left unmatched: 3. Germline V gene sequence: CDR1 SGHRS, CDR2 YFSETQ. CDR3 amino acids: CASSRDRGRNEQFF. The CDR3 DNA sequence: TGCGCCAGCAGCCGGGACAGGGGGCGGAATGAGCAGTTCTTC.

V and J are TRBV4-1 and TRBJ1-2, with TRBD1 as a possible D gene (6 bases). V was trimmed by 0 bases and J by 3 bases, leaving 17 bases between them. Germline V gives CDR1 MGHRA, CDR2 YSYEKL. This CDR3 spans 17 amino acids. The CDR3 reads CASSQDGGWAGDYGYTF. In nucleotides, the CDR3 is TGCGCCAGCAGCCAAGACGGGGGGTGGGCAGGGGACTATGGCTACACCTTC.

The V gene is TRBV18, the J gene TRBJ2-5; the match to TRBD1 covers 7 bases. Trimming cost V 0 bases and J 1 base; bases outside gene matches: 2. This CDR3 comprises 15 residues. CDR1 is KGHSH, CDR2 LQKENI, per germline. CDR3 DNA sequence: TGTGCCAGCTCACCACCGCCAGGGGGCCAAGAGACCCAGTACTTC. Amino acids: CASSPPPGGQETQYF.

This clone was counted at least ten times. The rearrangement joins TRBV2 to TRBJ1-1; TRBD1 matches at 10 bases. The CDR3 has 13 residues. Trimming at V came to 6 bases and at J to 10 bases, leaving 8 bases not matched to a gene. Germline lookup yields CDR1 SNHLY and CDR2 FYNNEI. CDR3 coding DNA: TGTGCCAGCAGAGACGGACAGGGGGGAAGAGCTTTCTTT. Translation: CASRDGQGGRAFF.

The rearrangement joins TRBV2 to TRBJ2-7; 7 nucleotides match TRBD1. The V gene's germline CDR1 is SNHLY and CDR2 FYNNEI. CDR3 length equals 13 residues. Losses at the gene ends were 5 bases for V and 6 bases for J; bases not matched to a gene: 7. This CDR3 is CASSKTGKGEQYF. CDR3 bases: TGTGCCAGCAGTAAGACAGGGAAGGGCGAGCAGTACTTC.

The CDR3 reads CASSLGGPEAFF. CDR3 DNA sequence: TGTGCCAGCAGCTTGGGGGGGCCTGAAGCTTTCTTT. The chain has TRBV7-9 and TRBJ1-1, with D perhaps matching TRBD1 (6 bases). The CDR3 is 12 amino acids. Trimming took 3 bases from V and 6 from J, leaving 8 bases between them. Per the germline V gene, CDR1 is SEHNR and CDR2 is FQNEAQ (reference sequence).

In this sample, this clone turned up a few times. The chain recombines TRBV6-1 with TRBJ1-5; TRBD1 agrees at 7 bases. The ends lost 7 bases at V and 4 bases at J; junction bases unmatched: 4. Germline V CDR1 and CDR2: MNHNS, SASEGT. This CDR3 has 13 residues. The CDR3 DNA reads as TGTGCCAGCACACCGACAGGGAATCAGCCCCAGCATTTT. Encoded protein: CASTPTGNQPQHF.

The genes are TRBV11-3 and TRBJ1-1; possibly TRBD1 for D (6 bases). Per germline, CDR1 SGHNT and CDR2 YENEEA. Trimming cost V 1 base and J 3 bases, with 15 bases left between them. The CDR3 totals 16 residues. CDR3 sequence: CASSLATGGGHTEAFF. The CDR3 DNA reads TGTGCCAGCAGCTTAGCCACCGGGGGGGGCCACACTGAAGCTTTCTTT.

The chain employs TRBV18 and TRBJ2-5; 14 bases match TRBD2. The germline CDR1 and CDR2 sequences are KGHSH and LQKENI. The ends lost 0 bases at V and 1 base at J; junction bases unmatched: 1. The CDR3 is 17 residues long. The CDR3 bases are TGTGCCAGCTCACCACCGGGACTAGCGGGGGCCCAAGAGACCCAGTACTTC. Encoded protein: CASSPPGLAGAQETQYF.

The chain employs TRBV25-1 and TRBJ1-4, with TRBD1 matching 7 bases. Germline lookup yields CDR1 MGHDK and CDR2 SYGVNS. CDR3 size: 15 residues. The V segment lost 2 bases and the J segment 8 bases; nucleotides outside the gene matches: 8. The CDR3 DNA is TGTGCCAGCAGTGAACCGGGACAGAGTGCCGAAAAACTGTTTTTT. It yields the protein CASSEPGQSAEKLFF.

This clone was observed a few times. The CDR3: CASSLFGEGDYGYTF. CDR3 in DNA: TGTGCCAGCAGCTTATTTGGGGAAGGGGACTATGGCTACACCTTC. The chain combines TRBV7-9 with TRBJ1-2; maybe TRBD1 (5 bases). Trimming cost V 2 bases and J 3 bases, with 13 bases left between them. CDR3 size: 15 residues. Germline V gene sequence: CDR1 SEHNR, CDR2 FQNEAQ (reference sequence).

The chain employs TRBV6-1 and TRBJ2-6; a weak D match, TRBD1 (6 bases). Per germline, CDR1 MNHNS and CDR2 SASEGT. Trimming removed 1 base at V and 2 bases at J, with 6 bases between. The CDR3 consists of 15 residues. CDR3 protein: CASSEGTAGANVLTF. The CDR3 DNA follows: TGTGCCAGCAGTGAAGGGACAGCTGGGGCCAACGTCCTGACTTTC.

The genes are TRBV5-6 and TRBJ2-3; D unresolved. Trimming removed 0 bases at V and 0 bases at J, with 11 bases between. CDR1 is SGHDT, CDR2 YYEEEE, per germline. The CDR3 covers 16 residues. The CDR3 reads CASSLEAPTSTDTQYF. The CDR3 DNA reads TGTGCCAGCAGCTTGGAAGCACCCACTAGCACAGATACGCAGTATTTT.

The chain has TRBV18 and TRBJ2-7, with D possibly being TRBD2 (6 bases). Looked up from germline, CDR1 is KGHSH and CDR2 is LQKENI. The V gene lost 0 bases and the J gene lost 2 bases, with 8 bases spanning the gap. The CDR3 consists of 14 residues. The CDR3 bases are TGTGCCAGCTCACCACCGCGGGGTCCCTACGAGCAGTACTTC. Translating it yields CASSPPRGPYEQYF.

CDR3 nucleotide sequence: TGTGCCAGCAGCTTAAGTCCACGGGAGACCCAGTACTTC. Amino acids: CASSLSPRETQYF. The J gene is TRBJ2-5, the V gene TRBV7-3; no reliable D call. The CDR3 totals 13 residues. The germline gives CDR1 SGHTA, CDR2 FQGTGA. V lost 1 base and J 5 bases, leaving 8 bases between the germline ends.

This clone occurred a few times. This chain links TRBV30 with TRBJ1-2, with TRBD1 identical over 7 bases. From germline, CDR1 is GTSNPN and CDR2 SVGIG (reference sequence). With 4 bases clipped from V and 4 bases from J, the junction kept 6 bases outside the gene matches. The CDR3 is 13 amino acids. In nucleotides, the CDR3 is TGTGCCTGGAACCGGGACAGTCTCTATGGCTACACCTTC. Residues: CAWNRDSLYGYTF.

The V gene is TRBV4-3, the J gene TRBJ1-2; D not certain. CDR3 length: 15 amino acids. V dropped 1 base and J dropped 0 bases, with 9 bases sitting between them. Germline V gene sequence: CDR1 LGHNA, CDR2 YSLEER. The CDR3 coding sequence is TGCGCCAGCAGCCAAGCCCCAGGATCTAACTATGGCTACACCTTC. Its translation is CASSQAPGSNYGYTF.

Written as DNA, the CDR3 is TGTGCCTGGAGTCCCACAGGGGCCTTCTCTGGGGCCAACGTCCTGACTTTC. It is translated as CAWSPTGAFSGANVLTF. J is TRBJ2-6 and V is TRBV30; TRBD1 aligns across 7 bases. The CDR3 consists of 17 residues. Germline CDR1 and CDR2: GTSNPN and SVGIG (reference sequence). The V gene end was trimmed by 2 bases and the J gene end by 0 bases; junction bases not matched to a gene: 7.

This sequence joins TRBV7-5 and TRBJ2-7; the table's D call of TRBD1 was not tested on the DNA. TRBV7-5 is assigned pseudogene status. The CDR3 runs to 14 residues. The CDR3 DNA sequence: TGTGCCAGAAGCTTAGGGACAGGGTACTACGAGCAGTACTTC. Protein product: CARSLGTGYYEQYF.

The J gene is TRBJ1-6, the V gene TRBV19, with 7 positions matching TRBD1. J lost 10 bases, V lost 5 bases, and 11 bases had no gene match. From germline, CDR1 is LNHDA and CDR2 SQIVND (reference sequence). This CDR3 is 15 amino acids long. The CDR3 loop reads CASSPRQGKGSPLHF. CDR3 DNA: TGTGCCAGTAGTCCCCGACAGGGTAAAGGGTCACCCCTCCACTTT.

Only one count was recorded for this clone. The chain links TRBV2 to TRBJ2-2; 7 bases agree with TRBD2. Looked up from germline, CDR1 is SNHLY and CDR2 is FYNNEI. This CDR3 is 16 amino acids long. J was trimmed by 0 bases and V by 1 base; bases with no gene match: 2. The CDR3 DNA follows: TGTGCCAGCAGTGAAGTTGCGGGGGCGAACACCGGGGAGCTGTTTTTT. Its protein product is CASSEVAGANTGELFF.

This clone has just a few counts. V is TRBV7-9 and J is TRBJ1-1; D perhaps matches TRBD1 (5 bases). Trimming took 8 bases from V and 7 from J, leaving 17 bases between them. This CDR3 contains 13 residues. Looked up from germline, CDR1 is SEHNR and CDR2 is FQNEAQ (reference sequence). CDR3 loop: CASGSGRASEAFF. In nucleotides, the CDR3 is TGTGCCAGCGGCAGTGGCAGGGCGAGTGAAGCTTTCTTT. Complete variable domain (other parts from reference TRBV7-9 and TRBJ1-1): DTGVSQNPRHKITKRGQNVTFRCDPISEHNRLYWYRQTLGQGPEFLTYFQNEAQLEKSRLLSDRFSAERPKGSFSTLEIQRTEQGDSAMYLCASGSGRASEAFFGQGTRLTVV.

The chain carries TRBV5-1 and TRBJ2-3; 9 bases are shared with TRBD1. The length of the CDR3 is 15 residues. The germline V gene encodes CDR1 SGHRS and CDR2 YFSETQ. The V gene end was trimmed by 0 bases and the J gene end by 1 base; junction bases not matched to a gene: 0. The CDR3 coding sequence is TGCGCCAGCAGCTTGGGGACAGGGGGCACAGATACGCAGTATTTT. It specifies CASSLGTGGTDTQYF.